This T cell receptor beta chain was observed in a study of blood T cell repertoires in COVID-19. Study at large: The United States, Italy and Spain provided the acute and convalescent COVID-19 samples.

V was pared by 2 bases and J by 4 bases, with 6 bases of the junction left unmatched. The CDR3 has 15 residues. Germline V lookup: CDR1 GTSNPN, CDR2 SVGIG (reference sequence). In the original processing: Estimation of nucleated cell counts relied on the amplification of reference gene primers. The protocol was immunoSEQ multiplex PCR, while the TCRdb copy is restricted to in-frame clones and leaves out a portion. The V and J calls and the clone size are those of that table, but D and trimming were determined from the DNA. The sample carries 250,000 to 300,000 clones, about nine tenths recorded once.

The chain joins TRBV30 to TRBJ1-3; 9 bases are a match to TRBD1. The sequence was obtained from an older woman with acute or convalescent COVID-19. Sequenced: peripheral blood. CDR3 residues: CAWSPHRGRGNTIYF. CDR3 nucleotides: TGTGCCTGGAGTCCTCACAGGGGGCGAGGAAACACCATATATTTT.